This TCR beta chain was sequenced for a study of cytotoxic CD8 clonotypes in ibrutinib-treated CLL. Study-wide findings and caveats: Clonality increased at ibrutinib response, then returned toward baseline at progression.

Trimming cost V 1 base and J 2 bases, with 8 bases left between them. Germline V gene sequence: CDR1 SGHVS, CDR2 FNYEAQ. CDR3 length: 14 amino acids. In its sample, this clone was seen once. Its target is unknown. Produced via immunoSEQ multiplex PCR; TCRdb's table is partial and in-frame only. The repertoire holds under 150,000 clones, 80% to 90% seen once, with about 3.5% in the top ten. This clonotype originated in a human donor with chronic lymphocytic leukemia. This rearrangement joins TRBV7-6 to TRBJ2-5; D possibly corresponds to TRBD2 (5 bases). Source: PBMCs, taken after 24 months of ibrutinib treatment. The CDR3 is CASSLVDYQETQYF. The CDR3 DNA is TGTGCCAGCAGCTTAGTAGACTATCAAGAGACCCAGTACTTC.